The 19 T cell receptor beta chains given below trace back to one sample, sequenced in a study of control samples from healthy donors and cancer patients. The table came from immunoSEQ multiplex PCR; TCRdb's copy has only in-frame clones and leaves some out. The sample has some 160,000 clones; approximately 94% are singletons. Sequencing input: blood. The receptors come from a woman aged 40 to 49 in good health.

This chain joins TRBV4-3 and TRBJ1-4; D uncertain. Germline V gene data show CDR1 as LGHNA and CDR2 as YSLEER. This CDR3 region has 17 residues. V lost 0 bases and J 8 bases, leaving 19 bases between the germline ends. The CDR3 bases are TGCGCCAGCAGCCAAGATCGGGGAGGGAAGGGTAACGAAAAACTGTTTTTT. It specifies CASSQDRGGKGNEKLFF.

V is TRBV18 and J is TRBJ1-1; perhaps TRBD1 as D (5 bases). Trimming pared 4 bases from V and 3 bases from J, leaving 12 bases between. Germline loops: CDR1 KGHSH, CDR2 LQKENI. The CDR3 is 14 amino acids. CDR3 sequence: CASSLSGRDTEAFF. CDR3 bases: TGTGCCAGCTCACTTTCGGGGCGGGACACTGAAGCTTTCTTT.

CDR3 DNA: TGTGCTAGTGGTCCCCAAGGTATGGGGGGGAAAAAACTGTTTTTT. This codes for CASGPQGMGGKKLFF. J is TRBJ1-4 and V is TRBV12-5; weak D call: TRBD1 (5 bases). The CDR3 is 15 amino acids. CDR1 is LGHNT, CDR2 FRNRAP, per germline. V lost 5 bases, J lost 9 bases, and 19 bases lay in between.

For the CDR3, the DNA is TGTGCCAGTAGTATGAACCCTCCCGATAGCAATCAGCCCCAGCATTTT. As protein: CASSMNPPDSNQPQHF. J is TRBJ1-5 and V is TRBV19; D call uncertain. Trimming took off 3 bases at V and 0 bases at J, with 12 bases between the two ends. Germline CDR1 LNHDA, CDR2 SQIVND (reference sequence). The CDR3 sequence is 16 residues long.

The chain uses TRBV7-2 and TRBJ2-3; 7 bases line up with TRBD2. Germline V lookup: CDR1 SGHTA, CDR2 FQGNSA. The CDR3 is 16 amino acids. With V trimmed by 5 bases and J by 1 base, 9 bases remained unmatched. CDR3 sequence reads: CASSQKSGIRTDTQYF. As DNA, the CDR3 is TGTGCCAGCAGCCAAAAAAGCGGGATCCGCACAGATACGCAGTATTTT.

The V call is TRBV11-1, the J call TRBJ2-7; D possibly corresponds to TRBD1 (6 bases). The CDR3 runs 12 residues. CDR1 SGHAT and CDR2 FQDESV come from the germline V gene (reference sequence). V lost 5 bases and J 3 bases, leaving 8 bases between the germline ends. CDR3 protein: CASSQGSYEQYF. CDR3 DNA sequence: TGTGCCAGCAGCCAGGGGAGCTACGAGCAGTACTTC. The full variable domain, completed using reference TRBV11-1 and TRBJ2-7, is EAEVAQSPRYKITEKSQAVAFWCDPISGHATLYWYRQILGQGPELLVQFQDESVVDDSQLPKDRFSAERLKGVDSTLKIQPAELGDSAMYLCASSQGSYEQYFGPGTRLTVT.

In its sample, this clone was seen a few times. Other DNA sequences in the sample encode the same CDR3. V and J are TRBV7-2 and TRBJ1-3; D is undetermined. CDR1 is SGHTA and CDR2 is FQGNSA in the germline V gene. V shed 3 bases and J shed 0 bases, with 6 bases lying between them. The CDR3 is 14 residues long. CDR3: CASSLGNSGNTIYF. CDR3 in DNA: TGTGCCAGCAGCTTGGGGAACTCTGGAAACACCATATATTTT.

This chain links TRBV6-5 with TRBJ2-7; TRBD2 matches at 7 bases. This CDR3 has 14 amino acids. J gave up 0 bases and V 7 bases, and 6 bases lay outside the gene matches. CDR1 is MNHEY, CDR2 SVGAGI, per germline. The CDR3 here is CASTGAGSSYEQYF. DNA of the CDR3: TGTGCCAGCACAGGAGCGGGGAGCTCCTACGAGCAGTACTTC.

The chain is built from TRBV5-6 and TRBJ2-7; 8 bases are a match to TRBD1. This CDR3 comprises 13 residues. CDR1 is SGHDT, CDR2 YYEEEE, per germline. V shed 4 bases, J shed 7 bases, and the junction held 7 bases outside the gene matches. CDR3 bases: TGTGCCAGCAGCCCCACGACAGGGGTTGAGCAGTACTTC. It specifies CASSPTTGVEQYF.

The V gene is TRBV7-9, the J gene TRBJ1-1; D gene uncertain. Trimming shortened V by 5 bases and J by 1 base, and 14 bases separated the two germline ends. CDR3 size: 15 residues. The germline gives CDR1 SEHNR, CDR2 FQNEAQ (reference sequence). Here the CDR3 DNA reads TGTGCCAGCAGCCCGTGGGTAGTTTCGAACACTGAAGCTTTCTTT. Amino acid sequence: CASSPWVVSNTEAFF.

This rearrangement joins TRBV13 to TRBJ1-1; D is unresolved. V lost 4 bases, J lost 1 base, and 10 bases lay in between. The germline CDR1 and CDR2 sequences are PRHDT and FYEKMQ (reference sequence). The CDR3 covers 14 residues. The CDR3, as DNA: TGTGCCAGCAGCTCCGGGGAGAGGAACACTGAAGCTTTCTTT. This translates into CASSSGERNTEAFF.

The chain carries TRBV7-2 and TRBJ1-5; D gene unclear. CDR3 size: 14 residues. The ends were cut back, 2 bases at V and 8 bases at J, with 13 bases in the middle. Per germline, CDR1 SGHTA and CDR2 FQGNSA. This chain's CDR3 is CASSLIGLVEPQHF. CDR3 sequence (DNA): TGTGCCAGCAGCTTAATTGGGTTGGTGGAGCCCCAGCATTTT.

V usage is TRBV3-1 (or the pseudogene TRBV3-2) and J usage is TRBJ1-6; D is unresolved. This CDR3 comprises 15 residues. Deletions cut 0 bases from V and 5 bases from J, with 8 bases between. Looked up from germline, CDR1 is LGHDT and CDR2 is YNNKEL (reference sequence). The chain's CDR3 is CASSQELTNNSPLHF. CDR3 bases: TGTGCCAGCAGCCAAGAACTGACGAATAATTCACCCCTCCACTTT.

The chain uses TRBV10-3 and TRBJ1-1, with D hard to call. The V end was cut by 6 bases, the J end by 1 base, with 12 bases between. Germline CDR1 is ENHRY and CDR2 is SYGVKD. CDR3 size: 14 residues. CDR3 amino acids: CAIRNEAKNTEAFF. The CDR3 nucleotides are TGTGCCATCAGAAATGAGGCGAAGAACACTGAAGCTTTCTTT.

This clone was observed once. The chain joins TRBV4-3 to TRBJ1-2; D gene unclear. The CDR3 runs to 15 residues. Germline V gene sequence: CDR1 LGHNA, CDR2 YSLEER. V lost 1 base and J 4 bases, leaving 13 bases between the germline ends. CDR3 sequence (DNA): TGCGCCAGCAGCCAAGGAGGGTCACGGATCTATGGCTACACCTTC. It is translated as CASSQGGSRIYGYTF.

V is TRBV13 and J is TRBJ1-5, with D hard to call. The V and J ends lost 0 bases and 3 bases respectively, with 6 bases between them. The CDR3 spans 14 residues. Germline loops: CDR1 PRHDT, CDR2 FYEKMQ (reference sequence). As DNA, the CDR3 is TGTGCCAGCAGCTTAGGCCTTGACAATCAGCCCCAGCATTTT. It specifies CASSLGLDNQPQHF.

The J gene is TRBJ2-3, the V gene TRBV30; D gene ambiguous. CDR1 is GTSNPN and CDR2 is SVGIG in the germline V gene (reference sequence). The CDR3 covers 13 residues. Written as DNA, the CDR3 is TGTGCAAAAGCTGCGGCAGACACAGATACGCAGTATTTT. Translation gives CAKAAADTDTQYF.

The CDR3 region is CASSLDLSGYGYTF. The DNA of the CDR3 is TGTGCCAGCAGCTTAGATCTCTCCGGCTATGGCTACACCTTC. V usage is TRBV11-2 and J usage is TRBJ1-2, with D unresolved. Trimming shortened V by 0 bases and J by 4 bases, and 9 bases separated the two germline ends. CDR1 SGHAT and CDR2 FQNNGV come from the germline V gene. The CDR3 has 14 amino acids.

DNA for the CDR3: TGTGCCAGCAGCCAAGAGCGGGGAAGTTACTACGAGCAGTACTTC. Translating gives CASSQERGSYYEQYF. This rearrangement joins TRBV14 to TRBJ2-7, with D possibly being TRBD2 (6 bases). Trimming removed 0 bases at V and 3 bases at J, with 12 bases between. Germline-derived CDR1 and CDR2 are SGHDN and FVKESK. The CDR3 is 15 residues long.